The clone carrying this T cell receptor (beta chain) was found once. Its antigen is currently unknown. This entry is derived from a study of cytomegalovirus exposure and HLA in healthy donors. Whole-study context: There were tens of millions of unique TCRs (from HLA-typed donors) in an early data release. Whole-study findings and limits: Being productive about 90% or about 30% of the time was typical of most TCR beta V segments in an earlier analysis. Across donors, presence/absence analyses took sequencing depth to be roughly uniform.

CDR3 size: 15 residues. The ends lost 3 bases at V and 3 bases at J; junction bases unmatched: 8. From germline, CDR1 is SGHDT and CDR2 YYEEEE. Both 60 Vbeta primers and 13 Jbeta primers went into the PCR. Here immunoSEQ multiplex PCR was the method, and the copy in TCRdb shows in-frame clones only, minus some. The sample lists about 150,000 clones, around 73% occurring once. This clonotype originated in a woman aged 18-30 years in good health and CMV-seropositive. The sample taken for sequencing was PBMCs. This chain links TRBV5-6 with TRBJ2-7; 8 positions agree with TRBD1. In DNA form, the CDR3 reads TGTGCCAGCAGCTCTAGGACAGGGAACTACTACGAGCAGTACTTC. Its translation is CASSSRTGNYYEQYF.